This T cell receptor (beta chain) stems from a study of blood T cell repertoires in COVID-19 (dated by TCRdb to the early 2020s). Notes on the research overall: Collaborator samples came from the United States, Italy and Spain and covered acute and convalescent phases of COVID-19. Sample metadata almost always included a de-identified subject ID, COVID-19 status, age in years and sex. The dataset comprised deeply sampled blood TCRbeta repertoires from subjects exposed to, actively infected with, or recovered from COVID-19. The material from the prospective study consisted of cDNA or gDNA derived from T cells, B-cell-depleted T cells, or PBMCs. The repertoires were made available in a free public database intended to serve as a resource for research on the immune response to SARS-CoV-2. Samples were obtained from the ongoing ImmuneRACE study (first 160 participants) and from approximately 1,200 subjects provided by 6 global collaborators. Where HLA class I and class II types were available, the types were taken from metadata supplied by the sample provider, not from assay-based typing. What the research found in general, with its limitations: The amount of clinical and demographic metadata varied by source and participant and was provided uncurated.

Looking up the germline V gene yields CDR1 MDHEN and CDR2 SYDVKM. The CDR3 starts with the cysteine, ends with the phenylalanine, and has 16 residues. Of the read, only the CDR3 DNA is kept; its 48 bases are in frame from base 1. The germline ends are 19 bases apart after V is trimmed by 6 bases and J by 3 bases. In Seattle, one collaborating source enrolled patients while the infection was active and tracked those patients longitudinally over the course of disease. Collaborating institutions collected whole blood in K2EDTA tubes following their own protocols. For TCRbeta analysis, collaborators shipped samples as frozen whole blood, isolated PBMCs, or DNA extracted from either of those sample types. Regarding this clone: The antigen this receptor binds is unknown. No much larger clonotype is one base removed from it; base qualities were not supplied.

TCRbeta CDR3 regions were amplified from genomic DNA using the immunoSEQ Assay, a bias-controlled multiplex PCR. Turning to the authors' computational methods: Nucleated cell counts per sample were estimated from amplification of reference gene primers within the assay. Sequence reads were collapsed and filtered to measure the absolute abundance of every unique TCRbeta CDR3 rearrangement. Productive Simpson clonality was computed per sample as the square root of Simpson's diversity index over productive rearrangements. The clones in this table, taken by TCRdb from immuneACCESS, are in-frame only. Not every clone is retained; where verified, under half of the shortfall comes from an unresolved V gene, and the cause of the rest is unknown. That table is the source of V, J and clone size, and D and trimming were worked out from the DNA. The sample data list 270,000 or so clones, and roughly 80% of these were observed just once. The ten largest make up over 1.3% of the sample.

The rearranged segments are TRBV28 and TRBJ2-3, with TRBD1 as a weak D call on 7 bases. The TCR sequence derives from a human donor with COVID-19, enrolled during active disease. The donor label of this sample is uncertain. Sequencing was carried out using peripheral blood. The encoded CDR3 is CASSRPQTGRTDTQYF. The DNA sequence reads TGTGCCAGCAGCCGCCCCCAGACAGGGAGGACAGATACGCAGTATTTT.